This TCR beta chain was documented in a study of post-analysis software for immune sequencing data. Note on this clonotype: Mismatch with germline at one junction end may stem from a read error.

Unique-molecular-identifier-tagged TCR beta cDNA libraries were used. MiXCR, applied by TCRdb to the PCR reads, yields one record per CDR3 protein. In the table there are roughly 540,000 distinct CDR3 sequences, around a third of which are singletons. What was sequenced was blood. The source is a girl under 18 with multiple sclerosis.

The CDR3 coding sequence is TGTGCCAGCAGCCCGGCCCGGACAGGGGGCGACTATGGCTTCACCTTC. Translating gives CASSPARTGGDYGFTF. The V and J genes are TRBV5-5 and TRBJ1-2, with 11 bases fitting TRBD1. CDR1 is SGHKS, CDR2 YYEKEE, per germline (reference sequence). The CDR3 runs to 16 residues. The full variable domain, completed using reference TRBV5-5 and TRBJ1-2, is DAGVTQSPTHLIKTRGQQVTLRCSPISGHKSVSWYQQVLGQGPQFIFQYYEKEERGRGNFPDRFSARQFPNYSSELNVNALLLGDSALYLCASSPARTGGDYGFTFGSGTRLTVV.